This note documents a single TCR beta chain sequence. Its antigen remains undetermined. Base quality data are lacking; no much larger clone is found one base away. V loses 5 bases, J loses 0 bases, and the germline ends lie 4 bases apart. CDR1 and CDR2 were assigned from the germline V gene (reference sequence) as DFQATT and SNEGSKA. The CDR3 spans 11 residues, from the cysteine through the phenylalanine. Of all the DNA, just the CDR3 is kept, 33 bases in frame from base 1. In Seattle, one collaborating source enrolled patients while the infection was active and tracked those patients longitudinally over the course of disease. Whole blood was collected in K2EDTA tubes by collaborating institutions according to the institutions' own protocols. Collaborator samples were shipped for TCRbeta analysis as frozen whole blood, isolated PBMCs, or DNA extracted from either sample type. The data are from a study of blood T cell repertoires in COVID-19 (dated by TCRdb to 2020 to 2022). Regarding the study in general: Collaborator samples came from the United States, Italy and Spain and covered acute and convalescent phases of COVID-19. The material from the prospective study consisted of cDNA or gDNA derived from T cells, B-cell-depleted T cells, or PBMCs. Deeply sampled blood TCRbeta repertoires from subjects exposed to, actively infected with, or recovered from COVID-19 were included in the dataset. The repertoires were released in a freely available public database intended as a resource for research on the immune response to SARS-CoV-2. The samples were drawn from two sources: the first 160 participants of the ongoing ImmuneRACE study, and 1,000 to 1,500 subjects contributed by 6 global collaborators. Sample metadata almost always included a de-identified subject ID, COVID-19 status, age in years and sex. Where available, HLA class I and class II types were obtained from metadata supplied by the sample provider rather than from assay-based typing. The research as a whole found: The quantity of clinical and demographic metadata differed by source and by participant and was supplied without curation.

The immunoSEQ Assay, a bias-controlled multiplex PCR, was used to amplify TCRbeta CDR3 regions from genomic DNA. Regarding the original processing steps: Within the assay, amplification of reference gene primers was used to estimate how many nucleated cells each sample contained. To quantify the absolute abundance of each unique TCRbeta CDR3 rearrangement, sequence reads were collapsed and filtered. For each sample, productive Simpson clonality was calculated as the square root of Simpson's diversity index across productive rearrangements. TCRdb took this table from immuneACCESS and kept in-frame rearrangements with V and J called. Such tables lack part of the clones; where checked against another copy, unresolved V genes explain under half of the gap, and the rest is unexplained. Clone size and the V and J calls come from that table; the DNA yielded D and trimming. Here the sample has some 200,000 clones; 85% to 95% occur a single time. The ten largest clonotypes hold roughly 0.7% of the sample.

The clonotype originates from a man aged 30-40 years with COVID-19, enrolled during active disease. The sample consisted of peripheral blood. Recombination connected TRBV20-1 to TRBJ1-1; no D gene is confidently identified. Here is the DNA: TGCAGTGCTCCGGTGAACACTGAAGCTTTCTTT. The resulting protein is CSAPVNTEAFF.